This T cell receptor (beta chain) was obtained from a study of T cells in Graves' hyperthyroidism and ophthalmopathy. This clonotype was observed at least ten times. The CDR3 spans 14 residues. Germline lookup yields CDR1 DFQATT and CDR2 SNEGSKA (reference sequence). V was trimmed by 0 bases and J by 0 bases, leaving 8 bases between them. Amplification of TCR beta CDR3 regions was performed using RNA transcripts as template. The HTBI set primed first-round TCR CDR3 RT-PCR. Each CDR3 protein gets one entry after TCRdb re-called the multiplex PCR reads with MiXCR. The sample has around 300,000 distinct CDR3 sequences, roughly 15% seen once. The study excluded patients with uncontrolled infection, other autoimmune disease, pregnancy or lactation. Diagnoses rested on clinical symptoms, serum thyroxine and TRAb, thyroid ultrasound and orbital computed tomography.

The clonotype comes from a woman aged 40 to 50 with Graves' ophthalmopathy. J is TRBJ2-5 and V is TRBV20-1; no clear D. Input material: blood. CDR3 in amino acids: CSARELDDQETQYF. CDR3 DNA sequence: TGCAGTGCTAGAGAACTGGACGACCAAGAGACCCAGTACTTC.